These 31 T cell receptor beta chains share one sample of origin, sequenced in a study of identical twins. A single record per CDR3 protein comes from TCRdb applying MiXCR to the 5' RACE reads. This sample yields about 530,000 distinct CDR3 sequences, of which roughly 15% are seen a single time; 0.35% to 0.45% belongs to the top ten. Separately, the same data were catalogued under a study of yellow fever vaccine responses in identical twins.

The sample taken for sequencing was CD4+ T cells sorted from blood. The receptors were gathered from a woman under 30 in good health.

This clonotype was found a few times. The J gene is TRBJ2-5, the V gene TRBV5-1; no definite D call. V was clipped by 4 bases and J by 9 bases, with 13 bases between them. The germline V gene encodes CDR1 SGHRS and CDR2 YFSETQ. There are 12 residues in the CDR3. The chain's CDR3 is CASSAPDSAQYF. Here the CDR3 DNA reads TGCGCCAGCAGCGCGCCTGACTCAGCCCAGTACTTC.

The gene calls are TRBV7-6 and TRBJ2-5; 7 bases align to TRBD1. The CDR3 is 15 amino acids. J was trimmed by 5 bases and V by 0 bases; bases with no gene match: 6. In germline, CDR1 is SGHVS, CDR2 FNYEAQ. Written as DNA, the CDR3 is TGTGCCAGCAGCTTAGCCATCACAGGGGTCGAGACCCAGTACTTC. Translation gives CASSLAITGVETQYF.

This clonotype was recorded a few times. The J gene is TRBJ2-5, the V gene TRBV5-1, with 9 bases aligning to TRBD1. Unmatched junction bases numbered 8, after V lost 7 bases and J lost 4 bases. The V gene's germline CDR1 is SGHRS and CDR2 YFSETQ. The CDR3 has 14 residues. DNA of the CDR3: TGCGCCAGCTCAACTACAGGGGGCGTAGAGACCCAGTACTTC. Its translation: CASSTTGGVETQYF.

J is TRBJ1-1 and V is TRBV19; D remains unclear. The CDR3 length is 15 residues. The germline gives CDR1 LNHDA, CDR2 SQIVND (reference sequence). Trimming pared 5 bases from V and 0 bases from J, leaving 13 bases between. CDR3 in amino acids: CASSSVNYMNTEAFF. The CDR3 coding sequence is TGTGCCAGTAGTTCAGTGAACTACATGAACACTGAAGCTTTCTTT.

This clonotype was recorded many times. The chain recombines TRBV18 with TRBJ2-1; 8 bases align to TRBD1. Germline loops: CDR1 KGHSH, CDR2 LQKENI. The junction had 7 bases not matched to a gene; V was cut back by 6 bases and J by 6 bases. The CDR3 loop spans 14 amino acids. CDR3: CASSSGQGVNEQFF. CDR3 in DNA: TGTGCCAGCTCTTCAGGACAGGGCGTCAATGAGCAGTTCTTC.

The chain recombines TRBV5-1 with TRBJ2-1, with D possibly being TRBD1 (6 bases). CDR1 and CDR2 from the germline V gene are SGHRS and YFSETQ. Deletions cut 1 base from V and 5 bases from J, with 13 bases between. The CDR3 runs 15 residues. The CDR3 loop is CASSLSQGRHNEQFF. The CDR3 DNA reads as TGCGCCAGCAGCTTGTCACAGGGCAGGCACAATGAGCAGTTCTTC.

This clonotype was observed a handful of times. The V and J genes are TRBV29-1 and TRBJ1-1, with 10 bases identical to TRBD1. Trimming took 4 bases from V and 3 from J; bases not matched to a gene: 2. From germline, CDR1 is SQVTM and CDR2 ANQGSEA. CDR3 length: 13 residues. The CDR3 sequence: CSVGTGGYTEAFF. For the CDR3, the DNA is TGCAGCGTTGGGACAGGGGGGTACACTGAAGCTTTCTTT.

V is TRBV28 and J is TRBJ1-1; D is ambiguous. The CDR3 sequence is 14 residues long. V lost 3 bases to trimming and J lost 2 bases, with 10 bases between them. The germline V gene encodes CDR1 MDHEN and CDR2 SYDVKM. The CDR3 DNA is TGTGCCAGCAGTTTCGGTTGGTCTAACACTGAAGCTTTCTTT. Amino acids: CASSFGWSNTEAFF.

Only a few counts were recorded for this clonotype. The chain is built from TRBV20-1 and TRBJ1-2; 7 positions agree with TRBD1. Germline V gene sequence: CDR1 DFQATT, CDR2 SNEGSKA (reference sequence). The junction had 6 bases not matched to a gene; V was cut back by 1 base and J by 4 bases. CDR3 length equals 14 residues. In nucleotides, the CDR3 is TGCAGTGCTAGAGTTCTGGGGACAGCCTATGGCTACACCTTC. Its protein is CSARVLGTAYGYTF.

J is TRBJ2-7 and V is TRBV7-8; TRBD2 aligns across 9 bases. CDR1 is SGHVS, CDR2 FQNEAQ, per germline. This CDR3 spans 17 amino acids. The trim removed 3 bases at V and 2 bases at J, leaving 11 bases unmatched. The CDR3 DNA follows: TGTGCCAGCAGCTTTAGGACTCGGACTAGCGCCACCTACGAGCAGTACTTC. Its protein is CASSFRTRTSATYEQYF.

This chain connects TRBV5-5 to TRBJ2-2; D gene unclear. This CDR3 region has 14 residues. V lost 3 bases and J lost 4, with 10 bases in between. Germline V lookup: CDR1 SGHKS, CDR2 YYEKEE (reference sequence). CDR3 DNA sequence: TGTGCCAGCAGCTCCCAACATTTCACCGGGGAGCTGTTTTTT. It yields the protein CASSSQHFTGELFF. The whole variable domain, filled in from reference TRBV5-5 and TRBJ2-2, reads DAGVTQSPTHLIKTRGQQVTLRCSPISGHKSVSWYQQVLGQGPQFIFQYYEKEERGRGNFPDRFSARQFPNYSSELNVNALLLGDSALYLCASSSQHFTGELFFGEGSRLTVL.

In this sample, this clonotype turned up a few times. The V call is TRBV6-1, the J call TRBJ2-1, with TRBD1 identical over 7 bases. V shed 0 bases and J 2 bases; nucleotides not matched to a gene: 1. Per the germline V gene, CDR1 is MNHNS and CDR2 is SASEGT. The CDR3 consists of 15 residues. CDR3 loop: CASSEARGTYNEQFF. The CDR3 DNA reads as TGTGCCAGCAGTGAAGCCAGGGGGACCTACAATGAGCAGTTCTTC.

This clonotype was observed a few times. The rearrangement uses TRBV20-1 and TRBJ1-4; a weak D match, TRBD1 (5 bases). V was cut by 0 bases and J by 0 bases, with 11 bases left in between. The CDR3 contains 16 residues. CDR1 DFQATT and CDR2 SNEGSKA come from the germline V gene (reference sequence). CDR3 in DNA: TGCAGTGCTAGAGAGGGACTGATCGCAACTAATGAAAAACTGTTTTTT. Residues: CSAREGLIATNEKLFF.

The CDR3 loop is CASSSGVSYNEQFF. The CDR3 coding sequence is TGCGCCAGCAGTTCGGGGGTGTCCTACAATGAGCAGTTCTTC. The chain carries TRBV5-1 and TRBJ2-1, with a weak D call TRBD2 (6 bases). CDR1 and CDR2 from the germline V gene are SGHRS and YFSETQ. V lost 5 bases to trimming and J lost 1 base, with 10 bases between them. The CDR3 covers 14 residues.

The chain joins TRBV11-3 to TRBJ1-1, with D possibly matching TRBD1 (5 bases). Deletions cut 6 bases from V and 1 base from J, with 9 bases between. Germline values: CDR1 SGHNT, CDR2 YENEEA. The CDR3 has 13 residues. The CDR3 region is CASRTEPNTEAFF. In DNA form, the CDR3 reads TGTGCCAGCAGGACAGAACCGAACACTGAAGCTTTCTTT.

This clonotype has just a few counts. This sequence joins TRBV7-8 and TRBJ2-6; 10 nucleotides match TRBD1. This CDR3 spans 18 amino acids. Germline lookup yields CDR1 SGHVS and CDR2 FQNEAQ. J was trimmed by 3 bases and V by 3 bases; bases with no gene match: 8. This CDR3 is CASSFPGQGFGGANVLTF. The CDR3 DNA is TGTGCCAGCAGCTTCCCGGGACAGGGGTTCGGTGGGGCCAACGTCCTGACTTTC. The complete variable domain, with remaining parts taken from reference TRBV7-8 and TRBJ2-6, reads GAGVSQSPRYKVAKRGQDVALRCDPISGHVSLFWYQQALGQGPEFLTYFQNEAQLDKSGLPSDRFFAERPEGSVSTLKIQRTQQEDSAVYLCASSFPGQGFGGANVLTFGAGSRLTVL.

This clonotype was picked up many times. V and J are TRBV20-1 and TRBJ2-1; 13 nucleotides match TRBD2. The CDR3 length is 16 residues. Per germline, CDR1 DFQATT and CDR2 SNEGSKA (reference sequence). Trimming removed 1 base from V and 4 bases from J; junction bases left unmatched: 4. The CDR3 DNA reads TGCAGTGCTAGAGGGACTAGCGGGGGCTCATACAATGAGCAGTTCTTC. Protein: CSARGTSGGSYNEQFF.

This clonotype was detected only a few times. This chain connects TRBV12-3 or TRBV12-4 to TRBJ2-2; tentatively, D is TRBD2 (7 bases). CDR3 length: 18 residues. V was trimmed by 6 bases and J by 6 bases, leaving 26 bases between them. The CDR3 bases are TGTGCCAGCAGCCGTTGGGGGGGCGCGGGTCGTATGGCCGGGGAGCTGTTTTTT. Its protein is CASSRWGGAGRMAGELFF.

The rearrangement uses TRBV14 and TRBJ2-7; a weak D match, TRBD1 (6 bases). Germline loops: CDR1 SGHDN, CDR2 FVKESK. The V end lost 5 bases, the J end lost 3 bases, and 20 bases lay between the germline ends. This CDR3 spans 16 amino acids. Here the CDR3 reads CASSATGRRGNYEQYF. In DNA form, the CDR3 reads TGTGCCAGCAGCGCCACAGGGCGTAGGGGGAACTACGAGCAGTACTTC. Looking up the rest from reference TRBV14 and TRBJ2-7 gives the full variable domain: EAGVTQFPSHSVIEKGQTVTLRCDPISGHDNLYWYRRVMGKEIKFLLHFVKESKQDESGMPNNRFLAERTGGTYSTLKVQPAELEDSGVYFCASSATGRRGNYEQYFGPGTRLTVT.

The chain combines TRBV5-1 with TRBJ2-5; possible D gene TRBD2, 7 bases. Germline values: CDR1 SGHRS, CDR2 YFSETQ. This CDR3 is 16 amino acids long. V shed 1 base and J shed 0 bases, with 13 bases lying between them. CDR3 protein: CASSLTGGSYQETQYF. For the CDR3, the DNA is TGCGCCAGCAGCTTGACGGGGGGCTCGTACCAAGAGACCCAGTACTTC.

This clonotype has just a few counts. V and J are TRBV4-2 and TRBJ2-1; 7 positions match TRBD2. The germline gives CDR1 LGHNA, CDR2 YNFKEQ. Unmatched junction bases numbered 2, after V lost 0 bases and J lost 3 bases. This CDR3 comprises 15 residues. The CDR3 sequence is CASSQDRDYYNEQFF. In nucleotides, the CDR3 is TGTGCCAGCAGCCAAGATAGGGACTACTACAATGAGCAGTTCTTC.

The table lists this clonotype with a few counts. The J gene is TRBJ1-2, the V gene TRBV3-1; no clear D. The V gene's germline CDR1 is LGHDT and CDR2 YNNKEL (reference sequence). Trimming removed 0 bases from V and 7 bases from J, with 9 bases in between. The CDR3 runs to 13 residues. The CDR3 spells CASSQDLTTGYTF. CDR3 coding DNA: TGTGCCAGCAGCCAAGATTTAACTACTGGCTACACCTTC.

This clonotype was counted a few times. This chain uses TRBV12-3 or TRBV12-4 with TRBJ2-7, with 11 bases that match TRBD2. The CDR3 has 15 residues. With 5 bases clipped from V and 6 bases from J, the junction kept 9 bases outside the gene matches. The CDR3 nucleotides read TGTGCCAGCAGTCTCGTACTAGCGGGAGCCTTCGAGCAGTACTTC. Its protein is CASSLVLAGAFEQYF.

This clonotype was observed a handful of times. The chain carries TRBV15 and TRBJ2-2; D is unresolved. Trimming pared 0 bases from V and 4 bases from J, leaving 12 bases between. Germline V gene data show CDR1 as LNHNV and CDR2 as YYDKDF (reference sequence). This CDR3 is built from 16 residues. The CDR3 nucleotides are TGTGCCACCAGCAGAGATAGGTTTGACCTCACCGGGGAGCTGTTTTTT. This codes for CATSRDRFDLTGELFF. The whole variable domain, remainder taken from reference TRBV15 and TRBJ2-2, is DAMVIQNPRYQVTQFGKPVTLSCSQTLNHNVMYWYQQKSSQAPKLLFHYYDKDFNNEADTPDNFQSRRPNTSFCFLDIRSPGLGDTAMYLCATSRDRFDLTGELFFGEGSRLTVL.

The J gene is TRBJ2-1, the V gene TRBV2, with 7 bases lining up with TRBD2. The CDR3 contains 15 residues. In germline, CDR1 is SNHLY, CDR2 FYNNEI. After removal of 4 bases from V and 4 bases from J, the junction contained 7 bases not matched to a gene. The CDR3 sequence is CASSGVRGKYNEQFF. In DNA form, the CDR3 reads TGTGCCAGCAGTGGTGTGCGGGGGAAATACAATGAGCAGTTCTTC.

This clonotype was found many times. The rearrangement uses TRBV7-9 and TRBJ1-1; TRBD1 agrees at 8 bases. The length of the CDR3 is 14 residues. Germline CDR1 is SEHNR and CDR2 is FQNEAQ (reference sequence). Trimming cost V 1 base and J 5 bases; bases outside gene matches: 3. The CDR3 is CASSLGQGITEAFF. CDR3 in DNA: TGTGCCAGCAGCTTAGGACAGGGGATAACTGAAGCTTTCTTT.

The chain combines TRBV20-1 with TRBJ2-7, with a possible D match to TRBD1 (6 bases). The V end was cut by 3 bases, the J end by 2 bases, with 8 bases between. Germline V gives CDR1 DFQATT, CDR2 SNEGSKA (reference sequence). The CDR3 is made up of 12 amino acids. CDR3 loop: CSASRTAYEQYF. In DNA, the CDR3 is TGCAGTGCTAGCCGGACAGCCTACGAGCAGTACTTC.

This clonotype showed up just a few times. V usage is TRBV29-1 and J usage is TRBJ2-1; 9 positions match TRBD1. CDR3 length: 15 amino acids. Germline V CDR1 and CDR2: SQVTM, ANQGSEA. DNA of the CDR3: TGCAGTCTCATTATTGGGACAGGGAGCTACAATGAGCAGTTCTTC. As protein: CSLIIGTGSYNEQFF.

J is TRBJ2-1 and V is TRBV27; D not resolved. Trimming stripped 6 bases from V and 7 bases from J, with 25 bases between. The CDR3 has 17 amino acids. The V gene's germline CDR1 is MNHEY and CDR2 SMNVEV (reference sequence). CDR3 sequence: CASSQRATSPPGNEQFF. The CDR3 DNA reads as TGTGCCAGCAGCCAACGGGCTACTTCCCCCCCCGGGAATGAGCAGTTCTTC.

This clonotype has more than one count but fewer than ten. This chain joins TRBV5-6 and TRBJ1-2, with TRBD1 as a possible D gene (6 bases). The CDR3 sequence is 14 residues long. Looked up from germline, CDR1 is SGHDT and CDR2 is YYEEEE. Trimming took off 3 bases at V and 2 bases at J, with 11 bases between the two ends. The CDR3, as DNA: TGTGCCAGCAGCTCGGGGGGGCTAAACTATGGCTACACCTTC. It codes for CASSSGGLNYGYTF.

J is TRBJ2-3 and V is TRBV2; 8 bases agree with TRBD2. Looked up from germline, CDR1 is SNHLY and CDR2 is FYNNEI. The CDR3 is made up of 12 amino acids. J was trimmed by 5 bases and V by 8 bases; bases with no gene match: 3. The CDR3 spells CASRGGGDTQYF. The CDR3 DNA reads as TGTGCCAGCCGGGGGGGCGGAGATACGCAGTATTTT.